This T cell receptor beta chain was sequenced during a study of identical twins. TCRdb recomputed calls from the 5' RACE reads with MiXCR, one row per CDR3 protein. The sample has about 520,000 distinct CDR3 sequences; about 20% are singletons. Study-level results: Findings depended on cross-sectional statistics rather than tracking the same donors. Beta clonotypes that were abundant in cord blood contained fewer insertions, a pattern absent from memory repertoires.

Details on this clonotype: What it binds is not known.

This sample was shared with a second study, whose subject was T cells expressing NK-cell markers. From that second work: The authors sequenced eight donors, of whom seven were HCMV-seropositive and one was seronegative. Sorting was limited to alpha-beta TCR-expressing T cells with an anti-gamma-delta TCR antibody in several experiments.

This clonotype originated in a young woman in good health. Sequenced sample: CD4+ T cells sorted from blood.

The CDR3 nucleotides are TGCAGTGCTAGTTTATTCAGGGGAGACGGGCTGAACACTGAAGCTTTCTTT. Amino acid sequence: CSASLFRGDGLNTEAFF. The chain employs TRBV20-1 and TRBJ1-1, with D maybe TRBD1 (6 bases). The CDR3 length is 17 residues. V gave up 3 bases and J gave up 0 bases, with 20 bases separating them. The germline gives CDR1 DFQATT, CDR2 SNEGSKA (reference sequence).